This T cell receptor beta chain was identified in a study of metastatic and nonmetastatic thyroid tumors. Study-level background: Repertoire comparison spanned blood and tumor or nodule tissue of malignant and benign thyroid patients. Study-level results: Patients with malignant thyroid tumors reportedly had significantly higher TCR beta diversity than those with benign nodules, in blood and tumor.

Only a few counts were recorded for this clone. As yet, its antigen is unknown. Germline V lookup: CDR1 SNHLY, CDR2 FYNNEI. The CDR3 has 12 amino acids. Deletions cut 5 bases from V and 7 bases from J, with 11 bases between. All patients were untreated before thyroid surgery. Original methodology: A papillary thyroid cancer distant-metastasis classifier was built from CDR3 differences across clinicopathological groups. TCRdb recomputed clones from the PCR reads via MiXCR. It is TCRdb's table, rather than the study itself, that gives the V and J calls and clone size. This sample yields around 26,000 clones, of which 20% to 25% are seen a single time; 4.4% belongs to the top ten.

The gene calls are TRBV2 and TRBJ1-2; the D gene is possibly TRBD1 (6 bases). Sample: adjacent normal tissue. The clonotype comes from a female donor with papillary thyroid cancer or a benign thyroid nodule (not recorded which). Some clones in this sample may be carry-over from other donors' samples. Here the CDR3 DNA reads TGTGCCAGCAGTACAGGGTCGGCTGGCTACACCTTC. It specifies CASSTGSAGYTF.